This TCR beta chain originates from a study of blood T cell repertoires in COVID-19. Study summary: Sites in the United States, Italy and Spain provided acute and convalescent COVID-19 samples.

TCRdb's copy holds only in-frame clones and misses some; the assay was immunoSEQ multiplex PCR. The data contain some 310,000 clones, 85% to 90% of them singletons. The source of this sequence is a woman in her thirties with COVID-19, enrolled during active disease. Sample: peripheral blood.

CDR3 bases: TGTGCCAGCAGCGATTGGACAGTCAGGGGTGGCTACACCTTC. Its translation: CASSDWTVRGGYTF. This rearrangement joins TRBV11-2 to TRBJ1-2, with a weak D call TRBD1 (6 bases). CDR1 is SGHAT, CDR2 FQNNGV, per germline. The CDR3 consists of 14 residues. Trimming shortened V by 5 bases and J by 7 bases, and 17 bases separated the two germline ends.